This T cell receptor beta chain was captured by sequencing in a study of blood T cell repertoires in COVID-19. Looking at the study overall: Samples of COVID-19 (acute and convalescent) were obtained from the United States, Italy and Spain. Sources were T cells, B-cell-depleted T cells, or PBMCs; the material itself was cDNA or gDNA.

Per the original methods: Researchers report that nucleated cell counts were estimated from reference gene primer amplification. TCRdb keeps only in-frame clones here, not all; method: immunoSEQ multiplex PCR. V, J and clone size were drawn from that table, and D and trimming were deduced from the DNA. The data show roughly 250,000 clones, around nine tenths seen once. Germline lookup yields CDR1 MDHEN and CDR2 SYDVKM. The CDR3 totals 18 residues. After removal of 3 bases from V and 7 bases from J, the junction contained 13 bases not matched to a gene. Sequenced material: peripheral blood. The rearrangement links TRBV28 to TRBJ2-1, with 12 bases identical to TRBD2. The source of this sequence is a man aged 35-49 years who had recovered from COVID-19. This chain's CDR3 is CASSLELAGGLKVNEQFF. As DNA, the CDR3 is TGTGCCAGCAGTTTGGAGCTAGCGGGGGGGCTAAAAGTGAATGAGCAGTTCTTC.